This T cell receptor beta chain was profiled in a study of blood T cell repertoires in COVID-19 (dated by TCRdb to about 2020). About the investigation overall: The collaborator samples originated in the United States, Italy and Spain and spanned the acute and convalescent phases of COVID-19. The material from the prospective study consisted of cDNA or gDNA derived from T cells, B-cell-depleted T cells, or PBMCs. Subjects who had been exposed to COVID-19, were actively infected with it, or had recovered from it provided the deeply sampled blood TCRbeta repertoires that made up the dataset. A freely available public database, intended as a resource for researchers studying the immune response to SARS-CoV-2, is where the repertoires were released. The samples were drawn from the first 160 participants of the ongoing ImmuneRACE study and from some 1,300 subjects provided by 6 global collaborators. Nearly every sample came with metadata listing a de-identified subject ID, COVID-19 status, age in years and sex. Where HLA class I and class II types were available, the types were taken from metadata supplied by the sample provider, not from assay-based typing.

Broad study findings and their caveats: Clinical and demographic metadata were provided uncurated, with the amount varying by source and participant.

Reading from cysteine to phenylalanine, the CDR3 counts 13 amino acids. The entry retains the CDR3 DNA only, 39 bases that are in frame from base 1. Ends trimmed: V by 5 bases, J by 7 bases; bases unmatched to a gene: 4. The germline V gene gives CDR1 as SGHNT and CDR2 as YENEEA. TCRbeta CDR3 regions were amplified from genomic DNA using the immunoSEQ Assay, a bias-controlled multiplex PCR. Per the authors' processing: The number of nucleated cells in each sample was estimated by amplification of reference gene primers within the assay. Sequence reads were collapsed and filtered to measure the absolute abundance of every unique TCRbeta CDR3 rearrangement. Productive Simpson clonality was computed per sample as the square root of Simpson's diversity index over productive rearrangements. TCRdb's version of the immuneACCESS table is confined to in-frame rearrangements and falls short of the full clone set. An unresolved V gene accounts for under half of the shortfall where checked; the remainder is of unknown origin. V, J and clone size reflect that table, while D and trimming were determined from the DNA. The sample has 200,000 to 250,000 clones on record, 83% of them singletons. The ten largest clones represent 1.3% of the sample.

Comments on this clone: No antigen is known for it. Per-nucleotide qualities are absent, and no much larger clonotype sits a single base away.

At one collaborating source in Seattle, patients were enrolled during active infection and were followed longitudinally through the course of disease. Each collaborating institution followed its own protocols to collect whole blood in K2EDTA tubes. For TCRbeta analysis, collaborators shipped samples as frozen whole blood, isolated PBMCs, or DNA extracted from either of those sample types. Sequencing used peripheral blood. The chain was built from TRBV11-3 and TRBJ2-2, with 7 junctional bases fitting TRBD2. This receptor was obtained from a woman in her thirties with COVID-19, enrolled during active disease. The nucleotides read TGTGCCAGCAGCCTGGAGCGGGGCGGGGAGCTGTTTTTT. This sequence encodes CASSLERGGELFF.